Listed here is a single T cell receptor beta chain. The antigen is unknown. The data belong to a study of PD-L1 blockade in urothelial cancer. Turning to the study itself: Administration of atezolizumab to patients began at some point between 2013 and 2015, at 1,200 mg intravenously every 3 weeks. Once treatment had started, blood was analyzed at 3 weeks (second dose) and again at 6 weeks. T cells were recovered from blood samples at a median of roughly 150,000. Findings and caveats of the study: Pretreatment TCR clonality in blood under the median foretold superior survival.

Time point specified: pretreatment peripheral blood. Assay: immunoSEQ multiplex PCR; the TCRdb copy retains only in-frame clones and omits some. The data contain approximately 48,000 clones, approximately 79% of them singletons. The source material was PBMCs, sampled around atezolizumab (anti-PD-L1) treatment. The clonotype originates from an older man with urothelial cancer.

CDR3 sequence: CASSLAPGEKSYNEQFF. CDR3 in DNA: TGCGCCAGCAGCTTGGCCCCGGGGGAGAAATCCTACAATGAGCAGTTCTTC. The V call is TRBV5-1, the J call TRBJ2-1; possible D gene TRBD2, 6 bases. In germline, CDR1 is SGHRS, CDR2 YFSETQ. This CDR3 comprises 17 residues. V lost 0 bases and J 1 base, leaving 14 bases between the germline ends.